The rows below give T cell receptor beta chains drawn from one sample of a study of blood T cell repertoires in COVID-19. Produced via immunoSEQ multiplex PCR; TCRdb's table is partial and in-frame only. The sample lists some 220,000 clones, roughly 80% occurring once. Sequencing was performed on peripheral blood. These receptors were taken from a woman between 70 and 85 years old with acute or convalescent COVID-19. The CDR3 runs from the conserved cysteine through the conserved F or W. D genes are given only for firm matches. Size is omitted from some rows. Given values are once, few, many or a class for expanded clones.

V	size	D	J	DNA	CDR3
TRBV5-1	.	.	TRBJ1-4	TGCGCCAGCAGCGTCGGTTTCAGGGTTGCTGAAAAACTGTTTTTT	CASSVGFRVAEKLFF
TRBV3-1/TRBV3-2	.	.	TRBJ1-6	TGTGCCAGCAGCCAAGTAGCCGGATACTATAATTCACCCCTCCACTTT	CASSQVAGYYNSPLHF
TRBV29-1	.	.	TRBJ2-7	TGCAGCGTTGAAGATCTTCAGGGTAGCTCCTACGAGCAGTACTTC	CSVEDLQGSSYEQYF
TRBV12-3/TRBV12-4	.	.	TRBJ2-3	TGTGCCAGCAGAACTTACACAGATACGCAGTATTTT	CASRTYTDTQYF
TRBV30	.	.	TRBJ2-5	TGTGCCTGGGATAACGGGGGGCGAGAGACCCAGTACTTC	CAWDNGGRETQYF
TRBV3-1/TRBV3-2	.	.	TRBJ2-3	TGTGCCAGCAGCCCAGCCCGGGACTCCAGAACAGATACGCAGTATTTT	CASSPARDSRTDTQYF
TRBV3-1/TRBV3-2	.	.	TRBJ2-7	TGTGCCAGCAGCCGTATGGCGGGGGCTTCCTACGAGCAGTACTTC	CASSRMAGASYEQYF
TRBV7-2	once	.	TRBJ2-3	TGTGCCAGCAGCTTAAGTGCGGGCACAGATACGCAGTATTTT	CASSLSAGTDTQYF
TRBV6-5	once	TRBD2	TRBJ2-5	TGTGCCAGCAAGGGGACTAGCGGGATGGAGACCCAGTACTTC	CASKGTSGMETQYF
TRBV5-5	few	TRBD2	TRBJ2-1	TGTGCCAGCAGACCCGTTACTAGCGGGTTGGGGAATGAGCAGTTCTTC	CASRPVTSGLGNEQFF
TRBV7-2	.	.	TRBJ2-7	TGTGCCAGCAGCTTATATTTCGAGCAGTACTTC	CASSLYFEQYF
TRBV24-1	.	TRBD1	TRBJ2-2	TGTGCCACCAGTGATACCTCCGGGACAGGGAACACCGGGGAGCTGTTTTTT	CATSDTSGTGNTGELFF
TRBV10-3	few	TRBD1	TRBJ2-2	TGTGCCACCGGACAGGGAAACACCGGGGAGCTGTTTTTT	CATGQGNTGELFF
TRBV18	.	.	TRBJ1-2	TGTGCCAGCTCAGCAGCTACGGGAAGTGGCTACACCTTC	CASSAATGSGYTF
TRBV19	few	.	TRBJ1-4	TGTGCCAGTACTCGACAGGCAACTAATGAAAAACTGTTTTTT	CASTRQATNEKLFF
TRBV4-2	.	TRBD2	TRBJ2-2	TGTGCCAGCAGCCAAGGAACGACTAGCTCCCCCGGGGAGCTGTTTTTT	CASSQGTTSSPGELFF
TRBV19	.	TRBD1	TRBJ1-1	TGTGCCAGTAGTAGGGGGACAGGATGGAACACTGAAGCTTTCTTT	CASSRGTGWNTEAFF
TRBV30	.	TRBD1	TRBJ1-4	TGTGCCTGGAGTACCACGACAGGGGGCCATGAAAAACTGTTTTTT	CAWSTTTGGHEKLFF
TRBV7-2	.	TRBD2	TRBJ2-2	TGTGCCAGCAGAACTAGCGGGGGGGCCGGGGAGCTGTTTTTT	CASRTSGGAGELFF
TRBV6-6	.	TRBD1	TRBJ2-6	TGTGCCAGCAGTCCCGGGACAGGGGGCTCTGGGGCCAACGTCCTGACTTTC	CASSPGTGGSGANVLTF
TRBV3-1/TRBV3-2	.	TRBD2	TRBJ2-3	TGTGCCAGCAGCCGTCGAGGTAGCGGGGTTGGCACAGATACGCAGTATTTT	CASSRRGSGVGTDTQYF
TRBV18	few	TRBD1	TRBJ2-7	TGTGCCAGCTCACCACCGACAGGGGGTCTTCACGAGCAGTACTTC	CASSPPTGGLHEQYF
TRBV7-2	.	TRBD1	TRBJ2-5	TGTGCCAGCAGCACTGGGCTACAGGGGCGGAGGGAGACCCAGTACTTC	CASSTGLQGRRETQYF
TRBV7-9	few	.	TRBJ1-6	TGTGCCAGCAGCTTCCCAGGGCCCCTTAATTCACCCCTCCACTTT	CASSFPGPLNSPLHF
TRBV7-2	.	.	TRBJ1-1	TGTGCCAGCAGCTTTAACAGGGAAAGTGAAGCTTTCTTT	CASSFNRESEAFF
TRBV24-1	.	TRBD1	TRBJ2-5	TGTGCCACCAGTGCAAGGGGGCACCAAGAGACCCAGTACTTC	CATSARGHQETQYF
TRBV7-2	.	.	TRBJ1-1	TGTGCCAGCAGCTCCTCTTCCCAGATCCACGCTGAAGCTTTCTTT	CASSSSSQIHAEAFF
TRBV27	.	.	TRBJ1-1	TGTGCCAGCAGTTTATGGGGAGGGGAAGCTTTCTTT	CASSLWGGEAFF
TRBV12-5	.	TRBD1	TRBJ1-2	TGTGCTAGTGGTGCCCCGACAGGGACAAACTATGGCTACACCTTC	CASGAPTGTNYGYTF
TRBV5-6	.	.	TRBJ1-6	TGTGCCAGCAGCCAGGAGAGGGATAGTTCACCCCTCCACTTT	CASSQERDSSPLHF
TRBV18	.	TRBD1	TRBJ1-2	TGTGCCAGCTCGCCGCCCCAGGGGGCAACCTATGGCTACACCTTC	CASSPPQGATYGYTF
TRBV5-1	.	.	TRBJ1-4	TGCGCCAGCAGCTTGGACACAGGGAATGAAAAACTGTTTTTT	CASSLDTGNEKLFF
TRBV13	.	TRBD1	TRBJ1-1	TGTGCCAGCAGCTTCACCGGGACAGCGAACACTGAAGCTTTCTTT	CASSFTGTANTEAFF
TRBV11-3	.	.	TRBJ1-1	TGTGCCAGCAGCCTCGGGAGGGGGGACACTGAAGCTTTCTTT	CASSLGRGDTEAFF
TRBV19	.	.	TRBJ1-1	TGTGCCAGTAGTATAGAGAGACAGCTGAACACTGAAGCTTTCTTT	CASSIERQLNTEAFF
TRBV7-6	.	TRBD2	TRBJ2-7	TGTGCCAGCAGCCAGACTAGCGGGGGGGTAAACGAGCAGTACTTC	CASSQTSGGVNEQYF
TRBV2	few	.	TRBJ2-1	TGTGCCAGCAGTGAAAGGGAGAGCGAGCAGTTCTTC	CASSERESEQFF
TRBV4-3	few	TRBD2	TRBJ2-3	TGCGCCAGCAGCCAAGATGCGGGGGGCCCGGGGGCTACGCAGTATTTT	CASSQDAGGPGATQYF
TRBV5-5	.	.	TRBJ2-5	TGTGCCAGCACCGTCGGGGGGCTCCTAGAGACCCAGTACTTC	CASTVGGLLETQYF
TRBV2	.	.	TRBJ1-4	TGTGCCAGCAGTTACCTAGAAAAACTGTTTTTT	CASSYLEKLFF
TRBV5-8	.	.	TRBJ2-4	TGTGCCAGCAGCGTTAAATGGCAGGGAAACATTCAGTACTTC	CASSVKWQGNIQYF
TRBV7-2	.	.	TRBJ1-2	TGTGCCAGCAGCTTTTCGAGAACTCCCACTTCACTTCGGGATGGCTACACCTTC	CASSFSRTPTSLRDGYTF